This paragraph covers one T cell receptor (beta chain) sequence. Its target is unknown. The data were taken from a study of T-cell reconstitution after alpha-beta-depleted transplantation in children. Study-level results: At around two months after transplant, the alpha-beta T cells were reportedly derived from several hundred expanded clones that came from non-depleted graft cells.

TCRbeta library construction was performed incorporating unique molecular identifiers. TCRdb reanalysed the PCR reads using MiXCR and keeps one entry per CDR3 protein. Among around 450,000 distinct CDR3 sequences listed, under 20% were seen once. CDR1 ENHRY and CDR2 SYGVKD come from the germline V gene. The CDR3 extends over 14 amino acids. With V trimmed by 3 bases and J by 2 bases, 2 bases remained unmatched. V is TRBV10-3 and J is TRBJ2-3; 7 bases align to TRBD1. The sequence was collected from a boy younger than two who had a stem cell transplant for Wiskott-Aldrich syndrome, so the T cells may come from the graft donor. The specimen comprised PBMCs, mostly from graft donor cells, sampled 360 days after TCRalphabeta/CD19-depleted stem cell transplant. The CDR3 region has the DNA TGTGCCATCAGTGAACAGGGGATCACAGATACGCAGTATTTT. It translates to CAISEQGITDTQYF.